A single sample is the source of the 11 T cell receptor beta chains below, sequenced in a study of OX40 agonist ivuxolimab in advanced cancers. Libraries were prepared by immunoSEQ multiplex PCR; TCRdb keeps only in-frame clonotypes and omits some of them. The sample lists around 78,000 clones, 81% occurring once. The specimen comprised CD4+ or CD8+ T cells sorted from blood, sampled in a trial of the OX40 agonist ivuxolimab. The source is an adult with an advanced solid tumor such as melanoma, head and neck, liver or kidney cancer.

The chain carries TRBV1 and TRBJ2-7; whether TRBD2, the table's D call, matches the DNA was not checked. TRBV1 is a pseudogene segment. This CDR3 is 17 amino acids long. The CDR3 DNA is TGCACCAGCAGCCAAGACATGTCTAGCGTTCTCTCCTACGAGCAGTACTTC. Amino acids: CTSSQDMSSVLSYEQYF.

The chain has TRBV5-4 and TRBJ2-5; D gene uncertain. The germline V gene encodes CDR1 SGHNT and CDR2 YYREEE (reference sequence). The CDR3 covers 12 residues. V was clipped by 4 bases and J by 2 bases, with 6 bases between them. The CDR3 here is CASSTDQETQYF. The CDR3 DNA sequence: TGTGCCAGCAGCACGGATCAAGAGACCCAGTACTTC.

The chain joins TRBV7-9 to TRBJ2-2; 10 bases map to TRBD2. Germline assignment: CDR1 SEHNR and CDR2 FQNEAQ (reference sequence). Trimming took 5 bases from V and 1 from J; bases not matched to a gene: 1. CDR3 length: 15 amino acids. The DNA of the CDR3 is TGTGCCAGCAGCCGACTAGCGGGGAACACCGGGGAGCTGTTTTTT. This sequence encodes CASSRLAGNTGELFF.

This chain joins TRBV7-9 and TRBJ1-4, with 8 bases identical to TRBD1. In germline, CDR1 is SEHNR, CDR2 FQNEAQ (reference sequence). The V and J ends lost 5 bases and 2 bases, in that order; junction bases with no gene match: 10. The CDR3 is made up of 17 amino acids. The CDR3 bases are TGTGCCAGCAGCCCGGGACAGGCCGTGGGGACTAATGAAAAACTGTTTTTT. Its translation: CASSPGQAVGTNEKLFF.

The chain employs TRBV11-2 and TRBJ2-1; 10 nucleotides align to TRBD2. The CDR3 consists of 16 residues. The ends lost 2 bases at V and 4 bases at J; junction bases unmatched: 5. Germline V CDR1 and CDR2: SGHAT, FQNNGV. CDR3 DNA: TGTGCCAGCAGCTTATGGGCTAGCGGGGGTTACAATGAGCAGTTCTTC. Translation gives CASSLWASGGYNEQFF.

The chain couples TRBV7-9 to TRBJ2-7; D may correspond to TRBD1 or TRBD2 (6 bases each). The CDR3 is made up of 13 amino acids. Between the trimmed V and J ends, which lost 2 bases and 5 bases, there was a span of 10 bases. Germline lookup yields CDR1 SEHNR and CDR2 FQNEAQ (reference sequence). DNA for the CDR3: TGTGCCAGCAGCTTACCGGGGGCCAACGAGCAGTACTTC. It codes for CASSLPGANEQYF.

The chain is built from TRBV25-1 and TRBJ1-2; D ambiguous. This CDR3 spans 12 amino acids. CDR1 is MGHDK and CDR2 is SYGVNS in the germline V gene. The germline V and J ends were trimmed by 6 bases and 2 bases, with 7 bases remaining between them. The CDR3 sequence: CASSPSNYGYTF. In DNA form, the CDR3 reads TGTGCCAGCAGCCCGTCAAACTATGGCTACACCTTC.

CDR3 in DNA: TGTGCCAGCAGCCAGGGGACTAGCGGGAGTCGGAGCACAGATACGCAGTATTTT. Translating it yields CASSQGTSGSRSTDTQYF. V gene TRBV7-2 combines with J gene TRBJ2-3; TRBD2 matches 14 bases. The CDR3 consists of 18 residues. The trim removed 5 bases at V and 0 bases at J, leaving 7 bases unmatched. The germline V gene encodes CDR1 SGHTA and CDR2 FQGNSA.

This clone was seen just once. The chain uses TRBV30 and TRBJ1-3; no clear D gene. The CDR3 has 15 amino acids. The germline V gene has CDR1 GTSNPN and CDR2 SVGIG (reference sequence). The germline V and J ends were trimmed by 0 bases and 0 bases, with 9 bases remaining between them. The CDR3 DNA reads as TGTGCCTGGAGTGTAAGTGGCAGCTCTGGAAACACCATATATTTT. This gives the protein CAWSVSGSSGNTIYF.

The chain couples TRBV5-1 to TRBJ2-1; TRBD1 aligns across 7 bases. The CDR3 is 13 residues long. Trimming took 5 bases from V and 5 from J; bases not matched to a gene: 4. Germline CDR1 and CDR2: SGHRS and YFSETQ. The CDR3 here is CASSRTGHNEQFF. The DNA of the CDR3 is TGCGCCAGCAGTCGGACAGGTCACAATGAGCAGTTCTTC.

The rearrangement links TRBV30 to TRBJ2-3; TRBD1 matches 9 bases. This CDR3 comprises 15 residues. J gave up 5 bases and V 3 bases, and 9 bases lay outside the gene matches. The V gene's germline CDR1 is GTSNPN and CDR2 SVGIG (reference sequence). The CDR3 bases are TGTGCCTGGAGCACCGGACAGGGGATTCGAGATACGCAGTATTTT. Translated, it gives CAWSTGQGIRDTQYF.